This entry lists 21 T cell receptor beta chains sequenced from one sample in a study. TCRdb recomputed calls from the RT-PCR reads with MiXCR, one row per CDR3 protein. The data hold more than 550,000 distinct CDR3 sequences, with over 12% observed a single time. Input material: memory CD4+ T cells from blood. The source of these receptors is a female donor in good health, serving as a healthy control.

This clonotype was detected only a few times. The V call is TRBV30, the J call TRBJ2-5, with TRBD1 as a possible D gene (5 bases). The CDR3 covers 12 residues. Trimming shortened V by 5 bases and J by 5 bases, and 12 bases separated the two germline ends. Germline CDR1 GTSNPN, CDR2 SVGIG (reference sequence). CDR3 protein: CAWDRGRETQYF. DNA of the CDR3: TGTGCCTGGGACAGAGGACGGGAGACCCAGTACTTC.

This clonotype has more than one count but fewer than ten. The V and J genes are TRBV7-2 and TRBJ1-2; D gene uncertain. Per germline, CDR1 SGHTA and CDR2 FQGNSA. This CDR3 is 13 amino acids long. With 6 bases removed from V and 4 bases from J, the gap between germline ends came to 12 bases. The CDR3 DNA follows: TGTGCCAGCAGTCATACAGTACTCTATGGCTACACCTTC. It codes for CASSHTVLYGYTF.

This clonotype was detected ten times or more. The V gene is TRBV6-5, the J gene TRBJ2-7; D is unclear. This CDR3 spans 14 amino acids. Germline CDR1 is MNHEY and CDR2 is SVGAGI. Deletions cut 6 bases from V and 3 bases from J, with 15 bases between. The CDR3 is CASRKGPDGYEQYF. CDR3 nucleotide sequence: TGTGCCAGCAGGAAGGGTCCGGATGGCTACGAGCAGTACTTC.

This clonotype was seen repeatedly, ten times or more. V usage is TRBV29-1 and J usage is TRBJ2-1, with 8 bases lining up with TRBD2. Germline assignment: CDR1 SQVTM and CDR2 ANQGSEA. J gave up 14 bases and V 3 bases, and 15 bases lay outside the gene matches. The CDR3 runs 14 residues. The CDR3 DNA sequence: TGCAGCGTTGATCTTGGGCCGACACCGGGGGGGAAGTTCTTC. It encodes CSVDLGPTPGGKFF.

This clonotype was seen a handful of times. The DNA of the CDR3 is TGTGCCAGCAGGGGGACAGGGGCGAAGTACTATGGCTACACCTTC. It codes for CASRGTGAKYYGYTF. The chain couples TRBV27 to TRBJ1-2; 10 positions agree with TRBD1. V dropped 6 bases and J dropped 3; count of bases not matched to a gene: 7. Germline loops: CDR1 MNHEY, CDR2 SMNVEV (reference sequence). This CDR3 contains 15 residues.

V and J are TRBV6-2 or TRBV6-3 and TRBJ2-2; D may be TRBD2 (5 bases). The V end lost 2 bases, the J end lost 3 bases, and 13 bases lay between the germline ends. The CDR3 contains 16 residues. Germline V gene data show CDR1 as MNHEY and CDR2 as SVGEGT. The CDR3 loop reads CASSYDGIYYTGELFF. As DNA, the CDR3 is TGTGCCAGCAGTTACGACGGGATTTACTACACCGGGGAGCTGTTTTTT.

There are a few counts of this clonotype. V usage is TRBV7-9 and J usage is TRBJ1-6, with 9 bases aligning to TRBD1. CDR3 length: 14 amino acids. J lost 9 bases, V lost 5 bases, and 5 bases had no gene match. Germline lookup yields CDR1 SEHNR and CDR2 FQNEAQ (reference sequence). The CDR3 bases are TGTGCCAGCAGCCAACAGGGGGCGAGTTCACCCCTCCACTTT. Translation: CASSQQGASSPLHF.

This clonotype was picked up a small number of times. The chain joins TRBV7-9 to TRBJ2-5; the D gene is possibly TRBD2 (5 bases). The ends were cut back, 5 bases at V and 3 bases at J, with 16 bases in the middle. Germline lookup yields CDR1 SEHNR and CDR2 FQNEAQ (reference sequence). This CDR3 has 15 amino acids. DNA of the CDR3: TGTGCCAGCAGCCCCGGGCGAGGGAAGGAAGAGACCCAGTACTTC. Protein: CASSPGRGKEETQYF.

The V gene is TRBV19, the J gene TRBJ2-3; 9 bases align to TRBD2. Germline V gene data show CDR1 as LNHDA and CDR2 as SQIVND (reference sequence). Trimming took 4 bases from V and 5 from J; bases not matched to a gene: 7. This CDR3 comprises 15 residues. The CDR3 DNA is TGTGCCAGTAGTAGGCGGGAGGGCCTAGGAGATACGCAGTATTTT. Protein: CASSRREGLGDTQYF.

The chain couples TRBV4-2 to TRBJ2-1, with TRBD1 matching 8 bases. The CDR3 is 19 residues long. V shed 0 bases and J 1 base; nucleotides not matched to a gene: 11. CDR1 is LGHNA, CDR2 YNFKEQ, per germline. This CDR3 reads CASSQDPGGIARSYNEQFF. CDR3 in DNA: TGTGCCAGCAGCCAAGATCCAGGGGGCATCGCCAGGTCCTACAATGAGCAGTTCTTC.

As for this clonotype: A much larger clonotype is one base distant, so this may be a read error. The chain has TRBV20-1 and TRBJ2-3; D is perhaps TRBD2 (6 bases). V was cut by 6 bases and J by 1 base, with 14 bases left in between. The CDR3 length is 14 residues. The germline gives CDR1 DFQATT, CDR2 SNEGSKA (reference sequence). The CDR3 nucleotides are TGCAGTGCCAGCCGCGGGGTAGGCACAGATACGCAGTATTTT. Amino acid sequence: CSASRGVGTDTQYF.

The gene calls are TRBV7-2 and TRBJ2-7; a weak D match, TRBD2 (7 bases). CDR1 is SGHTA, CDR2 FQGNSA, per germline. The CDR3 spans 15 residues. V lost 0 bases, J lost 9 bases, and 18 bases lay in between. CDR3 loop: CASSLAGGGDLLQYF. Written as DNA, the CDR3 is TGTGCCAGCAGCTTAGCGGGGGGGGGCGATCTATTGCAGTACTTC.

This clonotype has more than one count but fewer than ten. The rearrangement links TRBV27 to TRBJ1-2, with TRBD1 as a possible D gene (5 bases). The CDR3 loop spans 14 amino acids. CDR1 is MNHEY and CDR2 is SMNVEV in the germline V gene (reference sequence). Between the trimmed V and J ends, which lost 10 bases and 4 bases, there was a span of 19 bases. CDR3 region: CATRVGGYAYGYTF. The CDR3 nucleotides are TGTGCCACCAGGGTTGGGGGGTACGCCTATGGCTACACCTTC.

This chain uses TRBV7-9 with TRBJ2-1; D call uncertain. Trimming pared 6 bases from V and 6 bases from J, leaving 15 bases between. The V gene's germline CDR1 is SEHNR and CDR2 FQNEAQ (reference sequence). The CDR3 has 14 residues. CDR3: CASSLFMLFNEQFF. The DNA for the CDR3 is TGTGCCAGCAGTCTCTTCATGCTTTTCAATGAGCAGTTCTTC. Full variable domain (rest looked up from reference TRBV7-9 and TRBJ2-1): DTGVSQNPRHKITKRGQNVTFRCDPISEHNRLYWYRQTLGQGPEFLTYFQNEAQLEKSRLLSDRFSAERPKGSFSTLEIQRTEQGDSAMYLCASSLFMLFNEQFFGPGTRLTVL.

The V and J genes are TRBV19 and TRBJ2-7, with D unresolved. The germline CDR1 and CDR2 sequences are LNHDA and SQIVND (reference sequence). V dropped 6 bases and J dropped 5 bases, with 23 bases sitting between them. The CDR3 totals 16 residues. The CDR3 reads CASSHIAGPVRDEQYF. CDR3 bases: TGTGCCAGTAGCCATATCGCAGGCCCTGTCCGGGACGAGCAGTACTTC.

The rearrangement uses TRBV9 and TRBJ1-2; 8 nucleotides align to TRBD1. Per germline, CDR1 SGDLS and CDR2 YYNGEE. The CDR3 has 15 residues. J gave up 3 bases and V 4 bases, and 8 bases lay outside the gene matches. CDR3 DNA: TGTGCCAGCAGCCTCCGGACAGGGCAAGACTATGGCTACACCTTC. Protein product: CASSLRTGQDYGYTF.

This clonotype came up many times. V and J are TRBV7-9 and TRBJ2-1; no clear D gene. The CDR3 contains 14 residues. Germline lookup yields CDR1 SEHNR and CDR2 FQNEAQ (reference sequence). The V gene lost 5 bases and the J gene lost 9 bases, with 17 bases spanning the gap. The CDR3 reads CASSPIVGFGEQFF. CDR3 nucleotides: TGTGCCAGCAGCCCCATAGTAGGTTTTGGTGAGCAGTTCTTC.

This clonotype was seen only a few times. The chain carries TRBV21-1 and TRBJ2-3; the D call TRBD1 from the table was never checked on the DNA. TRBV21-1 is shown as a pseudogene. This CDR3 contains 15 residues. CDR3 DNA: TGTGCCAGCAATTTGGGGCGTGCTAGCACAGATACGCAGTATTTT. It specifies CASNLGRASTDTQYF.

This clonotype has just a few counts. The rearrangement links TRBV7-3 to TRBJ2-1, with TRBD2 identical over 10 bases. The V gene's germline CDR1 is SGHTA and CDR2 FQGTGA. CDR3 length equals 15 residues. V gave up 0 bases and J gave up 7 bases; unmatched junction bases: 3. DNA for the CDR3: TGTGCCAGCAGCTTAACGGCTAGCGGGAGAAATGAGCAGTTCTTC. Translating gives CASSLTASGRNEQFF.

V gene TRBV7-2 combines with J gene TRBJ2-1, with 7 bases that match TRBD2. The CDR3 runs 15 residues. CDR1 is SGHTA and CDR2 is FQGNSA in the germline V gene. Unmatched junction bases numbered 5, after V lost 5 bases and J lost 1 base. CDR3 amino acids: CASSPGRESYNEQFF. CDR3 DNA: TGTGCCAGCAGCCCAGGGAGGGAATCCTACAATGAGCAGTTCTTC.

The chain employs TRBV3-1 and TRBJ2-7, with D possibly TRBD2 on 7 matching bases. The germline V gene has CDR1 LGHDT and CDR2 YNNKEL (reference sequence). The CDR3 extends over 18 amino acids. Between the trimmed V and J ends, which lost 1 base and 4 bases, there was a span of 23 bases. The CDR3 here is CASSQAQGAGASVYEQYF. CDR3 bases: TGTGCCAGCAGCCAAGCCCAAGGTGCGGGGGCTAGCGTTTACGAGCAGTACTTC.